A selection of T cell receptor beta chains follows, all from one sample in a study of neoadjuvant anti-PD-1 for oral cavity cancer. The data were produced by immunoSEQ multiplex PCR, yet TCRdb's version contains in-frame clones alone and is incomplete. This sample has over 5,500 clones, with 76% found just once. Sequencing was performed on PBMCs, taken before nivolumab (anti-PD-1) treatment. The receptors originated from a person aged 35-80 years with oral cavity squamous cell carcinoma. Both conserved end residues are part of each CDR3. A D gene is named only where the DNA matches it firmly. Where a row states a size, it is once, few, many or the class of an expanded clone; other rows omit it.

j_call d_call clone_size v_call cdr3_aa cdr3_nt
TRBJ2-7 TRBD2 once TRBV2 CASNSGLAGGLYEQYF TGTGCCAGCAACAGTGGGCTAGCGGGGGGCCTATACGAGCAGTACTTC
TRBJ2-2 - - TRBV30 CARLRGANTGELFF TGTGCCCGCTTACGGGGCGCGAACACCGGGGAGCTGTTTTTT
TRBJ1-6 - - TRBV5-1 CASSVDRRNSPLHF TGCGCCAGCAGCGTCGACAGGCGTAATTCACCCCTCCACTTT
TRBJ2-2 TRBD2 - TRBV9 CASSVAASGVTGELFF TGTGCCAGCAGCGTAGCAGCCAGCGGGGTCACCGGGGAGCTGTTTTTT
TRBJ2-3 TRBD1 - TRBV5-1 CASSLAGTVNTDTQYF TGCGCCAGCAGCTTGGCCGGGACAGTAAACACAGATACGCAGTATTTT
TRBJ1-1 - - TRBV5-6 CASSPPGVTEAFF TGTGCCAGCAGTCCGCCTGGGGTAACTGAAGCTTTCTTT
TRBJ2-7 TRBD1 - TRBV6-1 CASSEGTGGSYEQYF TGTGCCAGCAGTGAAGGGACAGGGGGCTCCTACGAGCAGTACTTC
TRBJ1-1 - - TRBV5-1 CASSPDGRVNTEAFF TGCGCCAGCAGCCCTGATGGACGGGTGAACACTGAAGCTTTCTTT
TRBJ2-2 - - TRBV11-2 CASSFRSNTGELFF TGTGCCAGCAGCTTTAGGTCGAACACCGGGGAGCTGTTTTTT
TRBJ1-2 TRBD1 - TRBV7-8 CASSFLVGDRDTYGYTF TGTGCCAGCAGCTTTTTGGTAGGGGACAGGGATACATATGGCTACACCTTC
TRBJ2-1 - - TRBV18 CASSPRVQGGNEQFF TGTGCCAGCTCACCACGAGTACAGGGAGGTAATGAGCAGTTCTTC
TRBJ2-6 TRBD1 - TRBV7-2 CASSLRQGAGVLTF TGTGCCAGCAGCTTAAGACAGGGGGCGGGCGTCCTGACTTTC
TRBJ2-1 TRBD1 - TRBV7-2 CASSFFTGGDEQFF TGTGCCAGCAGCTTTTTTACAGGGGGCGATGAGCAGTTCTTC
TRBJ2-5 - - TRBV7-2 CASSFDTAAQYF TGTGCCAGCAGCTTTGACACTGCGGCCCAGTACTTC
TRBJ2-7 TRBD1 few TRBV2 CASRRGQGGIYEQYF TGTGCCAGCAGGAGGGGACAGGGAGGGATCTACGAGCAGTACTTC
TRBJ2-1 - once TRBV6-1 CASSEAVGVRDNEQFF TGTGCCAGCAGTGAAGCGGTTGGTGTCCGCGACAATGAGCAGTTCTTC
TRBJ2-1 - - TRBV11-2 CASSLDLGHNEQFF TGTGCCAGCAGCTTAGACCTGGGACACAATGAGCAGTTCTTC
TRBJ2-5 - - TRBV7-2 CASSLEPSGKETQYF TGTGCCAGCAGCTTAGAACCTTCAGGAAAAGAGACCCAGTACTTC
TRBJ2-1 - - TRBV5-1 CASSPPVPGEQFF TGCGCCAGCAGCCCCCCCGTCCCGGGCGAGCAGTTCTTC
TRBJ1-1 TRBD1 - TRBV30 CAWSGQGRVTEAFF TGTGCCTGGAGTGGACAGGGAAGGGTGACTGAAGCTTTCTTT
TRBJ2-3 TRBD2 - TRBV19 CASSIGRGDTDTQYF TGTGCCAGTAGTATTGGGCGGGGGGACACAGATACGCAGTATTTT
TRBJ1-2 TRBD1 - TRBV2 CASSLGQARLYGYTF TGTGCCAGCAGTCTCGGACAGGCGAGGCTCTATGGCTACACCTTC
TRBJ2-5 - - TRBV6-1 CASSEAGGTGGETQYF TGTGCCAGCAGTGAAGCGGGGGGGACGGGGGGCGAGACCCAGTACTTC
TRBJ2-7 TRBD1 once TRBV19 CASSMDRGYEQYF TGTGCCAGTAGTATGGACAGGGGCTACGAGCAGTACTTC